The 9 T cell receptor beta chains reported below all come from one sample, sequenced in a study of monozygotic twins with inflammatory bowel disease. With the 5' RACE reads reprocessed, TCRdb shows one record per CDR3 protein and no DNA. Its listing shows roughly 150,000 distinct CDR3 sequences. The material sequenced was blood. The receptors stem from a human donor with ulcerative colitis or Crohn's disease, or a healthy co-twin of an affected twin (not recorded which).

The chain is built from TRBV9 and TRBJ1-1; lacking DNA, the TRBD1 call made by TCRdb goes unchecked. The CDR3 is 13 amino acids. Germline assignment: CDR1 SGDLS and CDR2 YYNGEE. CDR3 region: CASSVGVGTEAFF.

The chain has TRBV9 and TRBJ2-5; with no DNA, the TCRdb D assignment of TRBD2 cannot be verified. The CDR3 runs 14 residues. Germline CDR1 SGDLS, CDR2 YYNGEE. CDR3 sequence reads: CASSVGLAEETQYF. Based on the CDR3 plus reference TRBV9 and TRBJ2-5, the full variable domain is DSGVTQTPKHLITATGQRVTLRCSPRSGDLSVYWYQQSLDQGLQFLIQYYNGEERAKGNILERFSAQQFPDLHSELNLSSLELGDSALYFCASSVGLAEETQYFGPGTRLLVL.

The chain combines TRBV20-1 with TRBJ2-1; the TCRdb call, TRBD1, lacks DNA for checking. Per germline, CDR1 DFQATT and CDR2 SNEGSKA (reference sequence). This CDR3 contains 15 residues. The CDR3 sequence: CSARPRGSIYNEQFF.

The chain employs TRBV20-1 and TRBJ2-2; absent DNA, TCRdb's TRBD2 call cannot be checked. The CDR3 spans 13 residues. Germline CDR1 DFQATT, CDR2 SNEGSKA (reference sequence). The CDR3 protein is CSGSGRMGGELFF.

The V and J genes are TRBV13 and TRBJ2-3; as DNA is missing, the TRBD1 call by TCRdb cannot be tested. This CDR3 region has 19 residues. From germline, CDR1 is PRHDT and CDR2 FYEKMQ (reference sequence). The CDR3 reads CASSLGLVRDSHLTDTQYF.

The V and J genes are TRBV2 and TRBJ2-3. The length of the CDR3 is 13 residues. Germline lookup yields CDR1 SNHLY and CDR2 FYNNEI. The chain's CDR3 is CASSEANFGTQYF.

The chain combines TRBV24-1 with TRBJ2-5. The CDR3 length is 14 residues. Germline V gene data show CDR1 as KGHDR and CDR2 as SFDVKD. The CDR3 loop reads CATSDWPAEETQYF.

This chain uses TRBV27 with TRBJ1-6. Germline values: CDR1 MNHEY, CDR2 SMNVEV (reference sequence). This CDR3 is 15 amino acids long. The CDR3 sequence is CASSLQLKGNSPLHF.

The V and J genes are TRBV29-1 and TRBJ2-5; TCRdb lists TRBD1, though no DNA is available to test this call. Germline V gene data show CDR1 as SQVTM and CDR2 as ANQGSEA. The CDR3 totals 12 residues. The CDR3: CSVGDRQETQYF.